The sequence of this T cell receptor (beta chain) was determined in a study of blood T cell repertoires in COVID-19. Study details: Some COVID-19 samples were acute and others convalescent; all came from the United States, Italy and Spain. The analysed material was cDNA or gDNA that came from T cells, B-cell-depleted T cells, or PBMCs.

Sequencing was performed with immunoSEQ multiplex PCR; in TCRdb, only in-frame clones are kept and a portion is missing. This table holds under 250,000 clones, approximately 89% found once. CDR3 length: 15 residues. Germline lookup yields CDR1 MDHEN and CDR2 SYDVKM. Trimming stripped 7 bases from V and 7 bases from J, with 20 bases between. Those enrolled, adults aged 18 to 89 years, came from around 25 US areas. Each participant's cohort was designated according to participant-reported clinical history. The receptor comes from a woman aged 25 to 39 with acute COVID-19. Sequenced material: PBMCs or T cells enriched from blood (not recorded which). The chain carries TRBV28 and TRBJ1-5; D may be TRBD1 (5 bases). CDR3 coding DNA: TGTGCCAGCAATCTGCAAGGGCAGGGTAACCAGCCCCAGCATTTT. Its protein is CASNLQGQGNQPQHF.